This T cell receptor (beta chain) was found in a study of patients and donors after allogeneic stem cell transplantation. Germline CDR1 SGHAT, CDR2 FQNNGV. Trimming stripped 5 bases from V and 1 base from J, with 16 bases between. The CDR3 is 16 residues long. This clonotype was found a few times. From the RT-PCR reads, TCRdb called clonotypes with MiXCR, one entry per CDR3 protein. There are about 960,000 distinct CDR3 sequences in the sample; approximately 18% occur only once, and about 6% lies in the top ten. The receptor was isolated from a human donor who was either an allogeneic HSCT recipient or a stem cell or donor lymphocyte infusion donor (not recorded which). It is not recorded whose cells these are; they may come from a transplant donor. Material for sequencing was blood, either unsorted or a sorted T cell fraction (not recorded which). The J gene is TRBJ2-3, the V gene TRBV11-2; either TRBD1 or TRBD2 may fit D (6 bases each). CDR3 nucleotides: TGTGCCAGCAGCGGGGGCGGGAAACCGCGCACAGATACGCAGTATTTT. This gives the protein CASSGGGKPRTDTQYF.